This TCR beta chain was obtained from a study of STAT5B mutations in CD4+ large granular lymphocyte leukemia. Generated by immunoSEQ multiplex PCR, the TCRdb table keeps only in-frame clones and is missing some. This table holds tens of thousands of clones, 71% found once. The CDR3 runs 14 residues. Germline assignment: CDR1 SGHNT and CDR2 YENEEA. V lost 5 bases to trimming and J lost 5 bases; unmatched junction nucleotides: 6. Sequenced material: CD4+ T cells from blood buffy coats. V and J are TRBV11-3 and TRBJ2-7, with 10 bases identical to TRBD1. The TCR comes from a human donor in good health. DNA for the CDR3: TGTGCCAGCAGCAAGGGGACAGGGGCCCACGAGCAGTACTTC. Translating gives CASSKGTGAHEQYF.